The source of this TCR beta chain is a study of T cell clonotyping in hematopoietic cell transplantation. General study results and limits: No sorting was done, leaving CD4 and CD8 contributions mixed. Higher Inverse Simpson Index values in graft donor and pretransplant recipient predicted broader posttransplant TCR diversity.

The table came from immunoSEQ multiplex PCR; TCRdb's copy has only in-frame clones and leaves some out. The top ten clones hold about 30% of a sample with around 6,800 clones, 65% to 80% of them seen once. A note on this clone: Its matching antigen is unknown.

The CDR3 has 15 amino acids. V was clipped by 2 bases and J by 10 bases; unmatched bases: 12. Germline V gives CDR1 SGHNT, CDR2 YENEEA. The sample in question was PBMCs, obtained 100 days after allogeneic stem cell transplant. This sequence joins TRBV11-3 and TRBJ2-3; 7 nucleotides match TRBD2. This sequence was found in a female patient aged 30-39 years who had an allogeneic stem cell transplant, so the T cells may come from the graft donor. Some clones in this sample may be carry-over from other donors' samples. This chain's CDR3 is CASSLNRGEGIAQYF. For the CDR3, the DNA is TGTGCCAGCAGCTTAAATCGAGGGGAGGGGATAGCGCAGTATTTT.